The T cell receptor beta chain described here comes from a study of T cell responses to AZD1222 COVID-19 vaccine (dated by TCRdb to the early 2020s). General notes on the study: AZD1222 recipients with second doses at about 4 weeks or about 12 weeks were pooled, because spike-specific TCR depth and breadth did not differ between schedules. Trial participants were enrolled by age into subgroups of 18-55, 56-69 and 70-plus years, and 148, 28 and 57 TCR-sequenced participants, respectively, were included in these subgroups. TCR sequencing was performed for about 240 trial participants, of whom some 200 were given two doses of AZD1222 and around 26 were given two doses of MenACWY control vaccine. Broader findings and caveats from the paper: After two AZD1222 doses, both the breadth and the depth of spike-specific TCRs were significantly higher than at day 0 and than in MenACWY recipients. Reportedly, close to half of the unique spike-specific TCRs recognized epitopes lying outside the regions that are mutated in the B.1.351 and B.1.1.7 variants. Conclusions about previously exposed vaccinees are limited because only six or seven AZD1222 recipients were SARS-CoV-2 seropositive at baseline. The 56-69-year group was small, and its depth increase did not reach significance, likely because of low power. The whole spike protein was spanned by vaccine-associated CD4 TCRs, and dominant responses were seen in regions 160-218 and 743-854. Participants were mostly white British and included more females than males, and it was suggested by the authors that clonal diversity may have been underestimated. No day 14 peak-response samples were available, so repertoires were characterized only after the peak T cell response.

Read against the paper, the sample's time point label means: baseline before first vaccination. The vaccinee samples were drawn from two UK trials, COV001 and COV002, one of which was a single-blind randomized controlled phase 2/3 trial testing AZD1222 (ChAdOx1 nCoV-19) in healthy adults. For TCRbeta chain sequencing, PBMC samples from trial participants were taken at day 0 and at day 28 after the second dose. The CDR3 regions of human TCRbeta chains were subjected to immunosequencing. The original methods were these. TCRs in the repertoires were compared against a reference library of SARS-CoV-2-specific TCRs that had been generated with the MIRA antigen-specificity platform. Breadth meant the fraction of unique TCRs that were SARS-CoV-2-associated, whereas depth meant the fraction of total T cells that were SARS-CoV-2-associated. Using the MIRA data, each spike-specific TCR was assigned both to the spike region to which the TCR was reactive and to a CD4 or CD8 class. Log10-transformed breadth and depth values were compared by one-way ANOVA with Sidak's multiple comparisons tests. The immuneACCESS repertoire file appears here via TCRdb, limited to in-frame rearrangements. These files lack a portion of the clones; in checked studies, under half of the deficit traces to unresolved V genes, and the cause of the others is not known. V and J calls and clone size follow that table, whereas D and trimming were derived from the DNA. For this sample the table gives under 200,000 clones, of which 90% were detected only once. The ten largest clones take up more than 1.3% of the sample.

V is reduced by 4 bases and J by 3 bases, leaving a spacing of 9 bases between them. Measured from the cysteine to the phenylalanine, the CDR3 is 13 residues long. Kept here is only the CDR3 DNA, which spans 39 bases and is read in frame from base 1. The germline V gene sets CDR1 to ENHRY and CDR2 to SYGVKD. Concerning this clone itself: Its antigen is not yet known. The sample holds no much larger clone one base away, and base qualities are not on file.

Specimen: peripheral blood, collected on day 0 of AZD1222 vaccination. This clonotype originated in an adult in good health. Rearrangement joined TRBV10-3 to TRBJ2-5; the D gene is not confidently resolved. The CDR3 amino acid sequence is: CAISGLGKETQYF. DNA sequence: TGTGCCATCAGTGGGTTGGGGAAAGAGACCCAGTACTTC.